This TCR beta chain stems from a study of blood T cell repertoires in COVID-19. Study-level background: Whether acute or convalescent, the COVID-19 samples came from the United States, Italy and Spain.

Trimming removed 1 base from V and 1 base from J; junction bases left unmatched: 1. CDR1 is SGHAT, CDR2 FQNNGV, per germline. This CDR3 is 15 amino acids long. TCRdb keeps only in-frame clones here, not all; method: immunoSEQ multiplex PCR. The data hold about 190,000 clones, with 82% observed a single time. The receptor was derived from a woman over 75 with active or convalescent COVID-19. This chain uses TRBV11-2 with TRBJ2-3, with 8 bases matching TRBD2. The specimen sequenced was peripheral blood. CDR3 nucleotides: TGTGCCAGCAGCTTAGGAGCGGGAGGCACAGATACGCAGTATTTT. This gives the protein CASSLGAGGTDTQYF.